This T cell receptor beta chain was found in a study of T cells in Graves' hyperthyroidism and ophthalmopathy. This clonotype was found many times. Diagnosis relied on clinical symptoms, serum thyroxine and TRAb, thyroid ultrasound and orbital computed tomography. Per germline, CDR1 SGHTA and CDR2 FQGNSA. This CDR3 has 15 residues. After removal of 4 bases from V and 3 bases from J, the junction contained 5 bases not matched to a gene. RNA transcripts provided the source from which TCR beta CDR3 regions were amplified. TCR CDR3 regions were first amplified by RT-PCR with HTBI primers. Using its own MiXCR run on the multiplex PCR reads, TCRdb lists one record per CDR3 protein. The sample shows about 840,000 distinct CDR3 sequences, over 35% of them seen only once.

This TCR came from a man aged 18 to 30 with Graves' hyperthyroidism. Sequenced sample: blood. This chain connects TRBV7-2 to TRBJ1-5; 8 bases agree with TRBD1. The CDR3 DNA follows: TGTGCCAGCAGCTCTCAGGGGGCTAACAATCAGCCCCAGCATTTT. Protein product: CASSSQGANNQPQHF.